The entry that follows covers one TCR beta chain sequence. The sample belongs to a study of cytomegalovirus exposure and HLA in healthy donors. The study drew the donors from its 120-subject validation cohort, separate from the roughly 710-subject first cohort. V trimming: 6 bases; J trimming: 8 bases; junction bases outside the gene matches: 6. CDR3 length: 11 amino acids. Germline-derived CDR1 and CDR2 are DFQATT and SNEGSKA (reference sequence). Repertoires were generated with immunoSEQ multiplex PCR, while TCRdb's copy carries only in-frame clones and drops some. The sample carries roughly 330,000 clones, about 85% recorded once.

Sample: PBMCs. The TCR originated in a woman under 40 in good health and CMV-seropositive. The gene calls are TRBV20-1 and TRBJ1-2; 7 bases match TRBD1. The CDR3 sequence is CSARTGEGYTF. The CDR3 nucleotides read TGCAGTGCCAGGACAGGTGAAGGCTACACCTTC.